The clone carrying this T cell receptor (beta chain) was recorded a few times. No antigen is known for it. These data are taken from a study of T-cell memory formation after mild COVID-19. On the study more broadly: TCR clusters were largely donor specific. Whole-study results and caveats: Shrinking CD4+ clones resided mostly in CM and EM, and CD8+ ones in EMRA. Later expanders leaned CD4+, whereas day 15 to 85 contracting clones were balanced CD4/CD8. The finding that pre-infection memory included some responding clones suggested that cross-reactive memory joined.

MiXCR, run by TCRdb on the 5' RACE reads, gives a single entry per CDR3 protein. The repertoire includes roughly 350,000 distinct CDR3 sequences, under 25% of them detected once, and around 13% sits in the top ten. Trimming took off 1 base at V and 4 bases at J, with 25 bases between the two ends. CDR3 size: 19 residues. Germline V gene data show CDR1 as SGHVS and CDR2 as FQNEAQ. The J gene is TRBJ1-2, the V gene TRBV7-8, with D perhaps matching TRBD1 (6 bases). The material sequenced was PBMCs or a T cell subset sorted from them (not recorded which). This clonotype was sampled from an adult woman who had mild COVID-19 (a few samples of this study predate the infection). Cell type and time point are not known. The CDR3 region is CASSLERLYGQPTGYGYTF. The CDR3 DNA reads TGTGCCAGCAGCTTAGAACGGTTGTACGGACAGCCGACGGGCTATGGCTACACCTTC.